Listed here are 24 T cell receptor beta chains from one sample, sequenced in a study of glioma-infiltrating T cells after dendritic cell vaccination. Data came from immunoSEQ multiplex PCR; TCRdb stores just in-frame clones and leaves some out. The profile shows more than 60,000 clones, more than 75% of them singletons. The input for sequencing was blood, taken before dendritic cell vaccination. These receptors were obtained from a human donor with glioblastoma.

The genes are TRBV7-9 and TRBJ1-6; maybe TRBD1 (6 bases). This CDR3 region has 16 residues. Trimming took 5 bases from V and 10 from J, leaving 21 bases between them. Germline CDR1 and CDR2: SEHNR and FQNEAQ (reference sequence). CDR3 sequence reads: CASSQTGNGAGSPLHF. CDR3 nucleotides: TGTGCCAGCAGCCAGACAGGTAATGGCGCTGGATCACCCCTCCACTTT.

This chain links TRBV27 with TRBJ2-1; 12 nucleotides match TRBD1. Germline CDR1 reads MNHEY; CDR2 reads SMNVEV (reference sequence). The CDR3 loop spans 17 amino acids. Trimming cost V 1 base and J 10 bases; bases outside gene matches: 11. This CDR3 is CASSLYGTGGRAAEQFF. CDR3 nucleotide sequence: TGTGCCAGCAGTTTATATGGGACAGGGGGCCGGGCAGCCGAGCAGTTCTTC.

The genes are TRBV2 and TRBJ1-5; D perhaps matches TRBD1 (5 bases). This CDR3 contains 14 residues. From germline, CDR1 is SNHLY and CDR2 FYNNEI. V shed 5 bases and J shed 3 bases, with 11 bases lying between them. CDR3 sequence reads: CASSPRVSNQPQHF. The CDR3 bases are TGTGCCAGCAGTCCCAGGGTATCCAATCAGCCCCAGCATTTT.

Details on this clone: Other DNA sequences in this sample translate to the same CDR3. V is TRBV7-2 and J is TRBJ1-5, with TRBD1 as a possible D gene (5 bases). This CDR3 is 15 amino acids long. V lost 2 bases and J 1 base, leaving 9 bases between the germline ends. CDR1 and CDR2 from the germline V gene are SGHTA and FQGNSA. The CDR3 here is CASSLNGGSNQPQHF. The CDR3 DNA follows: TGTGCCAGCAGCTTAAACGGGGGGAGCAATCAGCCCCAGCATTTT.

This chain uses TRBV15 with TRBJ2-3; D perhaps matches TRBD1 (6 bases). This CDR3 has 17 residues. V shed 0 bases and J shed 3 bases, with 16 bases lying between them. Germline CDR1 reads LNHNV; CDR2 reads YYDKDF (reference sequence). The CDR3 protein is CATSREQGAVGTDTQYF. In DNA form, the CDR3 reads TGTGCCACCAGCAGAGAACAGGGCGCGGTTGGAACAGATACGCAGTATTTT.

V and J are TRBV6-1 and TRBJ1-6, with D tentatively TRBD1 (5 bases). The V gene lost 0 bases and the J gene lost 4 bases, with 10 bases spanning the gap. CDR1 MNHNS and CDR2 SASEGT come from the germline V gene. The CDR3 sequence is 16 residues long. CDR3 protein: CASSEARGLYNSPLHF. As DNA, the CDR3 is TGTGCCAGCAGTGAAGCGCGGGGACTATATAATTCACCCCTCCACTTT.

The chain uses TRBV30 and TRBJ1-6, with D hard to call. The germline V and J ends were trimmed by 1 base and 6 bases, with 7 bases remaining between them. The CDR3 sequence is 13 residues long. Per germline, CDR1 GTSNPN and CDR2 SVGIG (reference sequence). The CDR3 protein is CAWSGQFNSPLHF. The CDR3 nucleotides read TGTGCCTGGAGTGGCCAGTTTAATTCACCCCTCCACTTT. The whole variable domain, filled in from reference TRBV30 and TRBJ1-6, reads SQTIHQWPATLVQPVGSPLSLECTVEGTSNPNLYWYRQAAGRGLQLLFYSVGIGQISSEVPQNLSASRPQDRQFILSSKKLLLSDSGFYLCAWSGQFNSPLHFGNGTRLTVT.

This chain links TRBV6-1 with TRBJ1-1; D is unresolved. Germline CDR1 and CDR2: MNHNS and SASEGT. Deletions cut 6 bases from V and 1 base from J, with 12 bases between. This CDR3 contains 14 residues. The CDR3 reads CASRTNAENTEAFF. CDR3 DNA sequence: TGTGCCAGCAGGACTAATGCAGAGAACACTGAAGCTTTCTTT.

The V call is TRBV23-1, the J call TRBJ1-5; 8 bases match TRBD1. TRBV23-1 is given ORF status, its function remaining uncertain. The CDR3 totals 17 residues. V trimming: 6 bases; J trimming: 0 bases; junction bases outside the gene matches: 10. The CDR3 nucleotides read TGCGCCAGCAGCCCGACAGGGGCGAGCTATAGCAATCAGCCCCAGCATTTT. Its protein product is CASSPTGASYSNQPQHF.

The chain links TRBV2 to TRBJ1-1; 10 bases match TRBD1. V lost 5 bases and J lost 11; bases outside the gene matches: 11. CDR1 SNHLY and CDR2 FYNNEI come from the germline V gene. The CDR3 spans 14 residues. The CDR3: CASSWDRGAPVAFF. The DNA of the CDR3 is TGTGCCAGCAGTTGGGACAGGGGCGCCCCCGTGGCTTTCTTT. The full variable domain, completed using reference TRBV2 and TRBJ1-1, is EPEVTQTPSHQVTQMGQEVILRCVPISNHLYFYWYRQILGQKVEFLVSFYNNEISEKSEIFDDQFSVERPDGSNFTLKIRSTKLEDSAMYFCASSWDRGAPVAFFGQGTRLTVV.

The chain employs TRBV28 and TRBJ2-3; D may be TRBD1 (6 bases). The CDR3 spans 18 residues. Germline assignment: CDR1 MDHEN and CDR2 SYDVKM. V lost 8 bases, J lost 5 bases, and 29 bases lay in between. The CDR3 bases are TGTGCCAGCCCCCCTTCCGGGGTGGAACAGGGCGGTGGAGATACGCAGTATTTT. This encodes CASPPSGVEQGGGDTQYF.

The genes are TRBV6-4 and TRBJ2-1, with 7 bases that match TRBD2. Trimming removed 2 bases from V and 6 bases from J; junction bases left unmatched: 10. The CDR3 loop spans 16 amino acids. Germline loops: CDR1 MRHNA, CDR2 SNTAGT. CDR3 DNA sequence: TGTGCCAGCAGTGACCGCTGGGGGGGGGTTCCCAATGAGCAGTTCTTC. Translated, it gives CASSDRWGGVPNEQFF.

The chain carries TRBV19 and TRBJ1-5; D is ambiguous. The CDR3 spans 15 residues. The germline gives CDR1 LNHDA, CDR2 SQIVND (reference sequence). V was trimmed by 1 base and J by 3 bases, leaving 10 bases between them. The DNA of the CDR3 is TGTGCCAGTAGTATAGGAGGAGGTTCCAATCAGCCCCAGCATTTT. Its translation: CASSIGGGSNQPQHF.

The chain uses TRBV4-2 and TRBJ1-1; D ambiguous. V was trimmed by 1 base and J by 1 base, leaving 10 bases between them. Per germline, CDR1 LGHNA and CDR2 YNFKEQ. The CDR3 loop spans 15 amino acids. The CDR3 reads CASSQVSGRNTEAFF. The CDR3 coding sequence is TGTGCCAGCAGCCAAGTTTCGGGAAGGAACACTGAAGCTTTCTTT.

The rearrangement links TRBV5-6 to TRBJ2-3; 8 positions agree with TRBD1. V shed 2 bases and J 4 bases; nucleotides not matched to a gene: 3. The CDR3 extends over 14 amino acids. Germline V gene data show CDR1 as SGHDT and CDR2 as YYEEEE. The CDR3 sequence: CASSFGQGADTQYF. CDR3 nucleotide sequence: TGTGCCAGCAGCTTCGGACAGGGAGCAGATACGCAGTATTTT.

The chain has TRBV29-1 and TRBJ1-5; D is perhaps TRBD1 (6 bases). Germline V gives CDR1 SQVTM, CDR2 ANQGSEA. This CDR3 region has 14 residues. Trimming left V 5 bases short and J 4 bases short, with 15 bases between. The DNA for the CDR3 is TGCAGCGTTACCACGGGACAACTTAATCAGCCCCAGCATTTT. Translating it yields CSVTTGQLNQPQHF.

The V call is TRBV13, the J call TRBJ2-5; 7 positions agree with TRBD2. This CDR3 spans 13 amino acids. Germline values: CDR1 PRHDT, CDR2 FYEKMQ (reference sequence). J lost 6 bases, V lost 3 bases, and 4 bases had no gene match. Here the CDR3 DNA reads TGTGCCAGCAGCTTGGGCGGGGGTAAGACCCAGTACTTC. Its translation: CASSLGGGKTQYF.

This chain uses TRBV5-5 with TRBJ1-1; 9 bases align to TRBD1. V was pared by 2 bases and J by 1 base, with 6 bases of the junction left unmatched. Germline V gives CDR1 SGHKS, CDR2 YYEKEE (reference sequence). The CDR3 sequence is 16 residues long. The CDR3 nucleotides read TGTGCCAGCAGCTTCGGGACAGGGTGGGGGAACACTGAAGCTTTCTTT. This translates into CASSFGTGWGNTEAFF.

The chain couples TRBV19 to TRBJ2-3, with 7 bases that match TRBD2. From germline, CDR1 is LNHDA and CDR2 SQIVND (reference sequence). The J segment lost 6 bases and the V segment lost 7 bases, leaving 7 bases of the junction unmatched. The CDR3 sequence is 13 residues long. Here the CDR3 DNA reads TGTGCCAGTAAGGAGCGGGGTCCGGATACGCAGTATTTT. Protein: CASKERGPDTQYF.

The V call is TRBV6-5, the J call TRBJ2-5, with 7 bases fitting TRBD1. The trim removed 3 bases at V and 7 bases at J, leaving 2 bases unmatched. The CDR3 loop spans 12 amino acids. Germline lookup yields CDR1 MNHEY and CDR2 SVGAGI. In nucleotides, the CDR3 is TGTGCCAGCAGTTATCCAGGGGGGACCCAGTACTTC. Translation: CASSYPGGTQYF.

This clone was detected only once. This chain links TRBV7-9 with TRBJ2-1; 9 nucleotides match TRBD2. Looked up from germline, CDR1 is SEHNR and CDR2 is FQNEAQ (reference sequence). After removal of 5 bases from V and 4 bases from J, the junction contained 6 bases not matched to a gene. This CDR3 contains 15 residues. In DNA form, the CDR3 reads TGTGCCAGCAGCCCCATCCTAGCGGGGTACAATGAGCAGTTCTTC. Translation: CASSPILAGYNEQFF.

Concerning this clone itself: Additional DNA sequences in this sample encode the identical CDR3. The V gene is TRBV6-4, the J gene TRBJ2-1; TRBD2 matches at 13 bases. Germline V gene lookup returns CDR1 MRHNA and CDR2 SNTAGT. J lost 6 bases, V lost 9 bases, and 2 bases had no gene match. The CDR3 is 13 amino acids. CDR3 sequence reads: CASGTSGVNEQFF. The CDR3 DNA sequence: TGTGCCAGTGGGACTAGCGGGGTCAATGAGCAGTTCTTC.

DNA of the CDR3: TGCAGCGTTGAAGATCGCCGGGGGGGGCCGGCGGAGCAGTTCTTC. This sequence encodes CSVEDRRGGPAEQFF. The chain uses TRBV29-1 and TRBJ2-1; 8 bases align to TRBD2. The V and J ends lost 0 bases and 10 bases, in that order; junction bases with no gene match: 11. This CDR3 is built from 15 residues. Germline V CDR1 and CDR2: SQVTM, ANQGSEA.

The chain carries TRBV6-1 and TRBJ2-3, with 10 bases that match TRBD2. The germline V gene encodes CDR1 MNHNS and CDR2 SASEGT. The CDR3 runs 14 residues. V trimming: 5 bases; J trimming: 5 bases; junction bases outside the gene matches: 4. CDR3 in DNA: TGTGCCAGCAGTAGCGGGGGGGCTGAAGATACGCAGTATTTT. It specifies CASSSGGAEDTQYF.